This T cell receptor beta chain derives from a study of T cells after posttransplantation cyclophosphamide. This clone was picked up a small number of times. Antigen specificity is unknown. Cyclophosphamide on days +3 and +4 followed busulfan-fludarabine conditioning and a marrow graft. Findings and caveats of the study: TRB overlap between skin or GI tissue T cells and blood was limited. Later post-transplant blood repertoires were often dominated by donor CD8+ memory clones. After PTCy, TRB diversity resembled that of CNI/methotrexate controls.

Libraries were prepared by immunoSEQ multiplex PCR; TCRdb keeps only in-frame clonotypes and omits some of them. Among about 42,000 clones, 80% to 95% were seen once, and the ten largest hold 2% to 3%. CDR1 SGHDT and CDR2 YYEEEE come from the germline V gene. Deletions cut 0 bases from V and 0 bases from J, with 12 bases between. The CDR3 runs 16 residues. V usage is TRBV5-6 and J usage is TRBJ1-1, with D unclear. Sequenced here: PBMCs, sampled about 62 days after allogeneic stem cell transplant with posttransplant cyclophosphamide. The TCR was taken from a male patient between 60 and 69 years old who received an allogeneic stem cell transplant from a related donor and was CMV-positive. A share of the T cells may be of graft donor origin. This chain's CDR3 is CASSLAFRSMNTEAFF. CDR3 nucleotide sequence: TGTGCCAGCAGCTTGGCCTTCAGAAGTATGAACACTGAAGCTTTCTTT. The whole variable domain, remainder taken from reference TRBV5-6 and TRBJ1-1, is DAGVTQSPTHLIKTRGQQVTLRCSPKSGHDTVSWYQQALGQGPQFIFQYYEEEERQRGNFPDRFSGHQFPNYSSELNVNALLLGDSALYLCASSLAFRSMNTEAFFGQGTRLTVV.